One sample yielded the 7 T cell receptor beta chains listed below, sequenced in a study of blood T cell repertoires in COVID-19. TCRdb keeps only in-frame clones here, not all; method: immunoSEQ multiplex PCR. The sample has around 280,000 clones, about 90% seen once. Sequenced sample: PBMCs or T cells enriched from blood (not recorded which). The receptors were gathered from a woman aged 18-29 years with acute COVID-19.

V gene TRBV27 combines with J gene TRBJ2-5, with D perhaps matching TRBD2 (6 bases). V dropped 5 bases and J dropped 4 bases, with 11 bases sitting between them. This CDR3 is 13 amino acids long. Germline V gene lookup returns CDR1 MNHEY and CDR2 SMNVEV (reference sequence). The CDR3 region has the DNA TGTGCCAGCAGTCCCCGGAGGGGAGAGACCCAGTACTTC. Translated: CASSPRRGETQYF.

V is TRBV28 and J is TRBJ2-7; D not resolved. This CDR3 is built from 11 residues. V lost 4 bases, J lost 3 bases, and 4 bases lay in between. The germline CDR1 and CDR2 sequences are MDHEN and SYDVKM. Here the CDR3 DNA reads TGTGCCAGCAGTTCTAACTACGAGCAGTACTTC. It encodes CASSSNYEQYF. Using reference TRBV28 and TRBJ2-7 for the parts outside the CDR3, the full variable domain is DVKVTQSSRYLVKRTGEKVFLECVQDMDHENMFWYRQDPGLGLRLIYFSYDVKMKEKGDIPEGYSVSREKKERFSLILESASTNQTSMYLCASSSNYEQYFGPGTRLTVT.

The V and J genes are TRBV7-6 and TRBJ2-7, with D tentatively TRBD1 (5 bases). The V gene lost 3 bases and the J gene lost 0 bases, with 15 bases spanning the gap. Germline CDR1 SGHVS, CDR2 FNYEAQ. This CDR3 contains 16 residues. This CDR3 reads CASSFSNRSSSYEQYF. The CDR3 DNA sequence: TGTGCCAGCAGCTTCTCGAACAGGTCGAGCTCCTACGAGCAGTACTTC.

The V and J genes are TRBV7-9 and TRBJ2-1; D might be TRBD2 (6 bases). Between the trimmed V and J ends, which lost 2 bases and 6 bases, there was a span of 17 bases. This CDR3 region has 16 residues. Germline CDR1 and CDR2: SEHNR and FQNEAQ (reference sequence). CDR3 sequence: CASSLPSSANTNEQFF. CDR3 nucleotides: TGTGCCAGCAGCTTACCCTCTAGCGCGAATACCAATGAGCAGTTCTTC.

The chain combines TRBV2 with TRBJ2-2; no clear D. The ends were cut back, 5 bases at V and 6 bases at J, with 10 bases in the middle. The CDR3 contains 13 residues. CDR1 and CDR2 (germline): SNHLY, FYNNEI. Here the CDR3 reads CASSPEIPGELFF. For the CDR3, the DNA is TGTGCCAGCAGTCCGGAGATACCCGGGGAGCTGTTTTTT.

The genes are TRBV4-1 and TRBJ2-2, with 7 bases that match TRBD2. This CDR3 has 20 residues. CDR1 MGHRA and CDR2 YSYEKL come from the germline V gene. J gave up 0 bases and V 2 bases, and 15 bases lay outside the gene matches. CDR3: CASSQWYPSGIPSNTGELFF. CDR3 bases: TGCGCCAGCAGCCAATGGTATCCTAGCGGTATCCCGTCGAACACCGGGGAGCTGTTTTTT.

The V and J genes are TRBV6-5 and TRBJ1-5, with TRBD1 identical over 7 bases. The CDR3 runs to 15 residues. V lost 6 bases to trimming and J lost 1 base; unmatched junction nucleotides: 6. Looked up from germline, CDR1 is MNHEY and CDR2 is SVGAGI. CDR3 coding DNA: TGTGCCAGCAGACCCACAGGGGACAGCAATCAGCCCCAGCATTTT. Protein: CASRPTGDSNQPQHF.